This T cell receptor beta chain was sequenced during a study of T cells in Graves' hyperthyroidism and ophthalmopathy. V gave up 0 bases and J gave up 2 bases; unmatched junction bases: 7. The CDR3 spans 17 residues. Germline CDR1 and CDR2: SGHRS and YFSETQ. This clonotype came up many times. RNA transcripts served as the template for amplifying TCR beta CDR3 regions. HTBI primers were the set used in a first-round RT-PCR of the TCR CDR3. TCRdb re-called the multiplex PCR reads with MiXCR, one entry per CDR3 protein. The repertoire has about 340,000 distinct CDR3 sequences, around 23% of them found once; the top ten carry about 50%.

The sequence derives from a woman aged 50 to 60 with Graves' hyperthyroidism. The chain links TRBV5-1 to TRBJ2-2; 7 bases agree with TRBD1. The sequenced sample was blood. CDR3 residues: CASSLEPQGRNTGELFF. The CDR3 DNA reads as TGCGCCAGCAGCTTGGAACCACAGGGGCGCAACACCGGGGAGCTGTTTTTT.